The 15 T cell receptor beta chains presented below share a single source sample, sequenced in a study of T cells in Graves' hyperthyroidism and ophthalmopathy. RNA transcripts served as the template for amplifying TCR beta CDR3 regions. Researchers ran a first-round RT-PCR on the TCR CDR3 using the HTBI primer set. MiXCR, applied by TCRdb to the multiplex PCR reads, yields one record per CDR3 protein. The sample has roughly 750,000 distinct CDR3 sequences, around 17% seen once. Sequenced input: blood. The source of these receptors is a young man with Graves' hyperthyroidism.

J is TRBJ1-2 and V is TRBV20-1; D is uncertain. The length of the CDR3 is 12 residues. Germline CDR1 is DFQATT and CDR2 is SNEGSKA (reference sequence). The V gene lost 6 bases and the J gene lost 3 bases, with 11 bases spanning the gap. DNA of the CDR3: TGCAGTGCCTCTCGGGAGGACTATGGCTACACCTTC. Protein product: CSASREDYGYTF.

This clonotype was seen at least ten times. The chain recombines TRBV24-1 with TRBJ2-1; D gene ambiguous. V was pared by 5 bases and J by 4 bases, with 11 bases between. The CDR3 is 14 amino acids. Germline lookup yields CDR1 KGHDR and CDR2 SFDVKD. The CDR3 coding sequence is TGTGCCACCAGTGGAGGACCAGATTACAATGAGCAGTTCTTC. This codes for CATSGGPDYNEQFF.

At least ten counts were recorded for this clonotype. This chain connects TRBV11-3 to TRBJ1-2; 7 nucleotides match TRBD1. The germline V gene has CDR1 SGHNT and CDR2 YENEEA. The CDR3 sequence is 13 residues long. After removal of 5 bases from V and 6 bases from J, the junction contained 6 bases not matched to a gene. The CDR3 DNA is TGTGCCAGCAGCCAAATGACAGGGAATGGCTACACCTTC. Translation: CASSQMTGNGYTF.

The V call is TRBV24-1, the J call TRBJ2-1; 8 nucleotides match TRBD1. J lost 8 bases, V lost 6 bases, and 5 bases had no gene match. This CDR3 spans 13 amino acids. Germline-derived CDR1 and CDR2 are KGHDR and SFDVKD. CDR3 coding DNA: TGTGCCACCAGTAGACAGGGGATGGATGAGCAGTTCTTC. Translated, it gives CATSRQGMDEQFF.

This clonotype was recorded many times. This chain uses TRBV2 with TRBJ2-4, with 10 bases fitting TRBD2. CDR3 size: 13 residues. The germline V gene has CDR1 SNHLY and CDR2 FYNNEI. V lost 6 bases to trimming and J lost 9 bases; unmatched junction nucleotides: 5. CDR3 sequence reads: CASSDTSGAIQYF. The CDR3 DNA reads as TGTGCCAGCAGCGATACTAGCGGGGCCATTCAGTACTTC.

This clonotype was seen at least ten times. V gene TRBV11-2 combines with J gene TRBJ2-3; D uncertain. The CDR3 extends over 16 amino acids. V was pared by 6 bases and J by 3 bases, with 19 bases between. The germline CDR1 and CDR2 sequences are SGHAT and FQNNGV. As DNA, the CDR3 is TGTGCCAGCAGGCCAGGAGCCGGTTTGGGGACAGATACGCAGTATTTT. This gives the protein CASRPGAGLGTDTQYF. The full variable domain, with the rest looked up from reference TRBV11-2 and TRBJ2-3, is EAGVAQSPRYKIIEKRQSVAFWCNPISGHATLYWYQQILGQGPKLLIQFQNNGVVDDSQLPKDRFSAERLKGVDSTLKIQPAKLEDSAVYLCASRPGAGLGTDTQYFGPGTRLTVL.

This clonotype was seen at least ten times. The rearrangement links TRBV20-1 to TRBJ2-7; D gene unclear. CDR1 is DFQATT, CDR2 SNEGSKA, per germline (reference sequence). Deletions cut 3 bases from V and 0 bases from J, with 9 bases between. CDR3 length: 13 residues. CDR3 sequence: CSASPMVSYEQYF. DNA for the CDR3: TGCAGTGCTAGCCCCATGGTCTCCTACGAGCAGTACTTC.

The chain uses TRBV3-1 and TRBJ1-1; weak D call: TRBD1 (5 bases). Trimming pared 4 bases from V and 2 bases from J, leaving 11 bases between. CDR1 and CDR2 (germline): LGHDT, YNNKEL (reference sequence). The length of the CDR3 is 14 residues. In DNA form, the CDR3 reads TGTGCCAGCAGCCCGGGACTGAGAAACACTGAAGCTTTCTTT. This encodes CASSPGLRNTEAFF.

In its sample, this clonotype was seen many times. The CDR3 bases are TGTGCCTGGAGTGGGGCTCTCTACGAGCAGTACTTC. Its translation is CAWSGALYEQYF. The chain joins TRBV30 to TRBJ2-7; no clear D. V lost 1 base to trimming and J lost 3 bases, with 7 bases between them. Germline V gives CDR1 GTSNPN, CDR2 SVGIG (reference sequence). The CDR3 has 12 amino acids.

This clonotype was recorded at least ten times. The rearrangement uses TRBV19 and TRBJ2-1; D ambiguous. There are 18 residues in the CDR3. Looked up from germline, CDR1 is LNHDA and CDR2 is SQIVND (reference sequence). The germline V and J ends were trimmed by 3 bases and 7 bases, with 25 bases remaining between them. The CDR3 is CASSIKAIPVPPRNEQFF. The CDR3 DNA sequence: TGTGCCAGTAGTATTAAGGCGATACCGGTACCACCCAGAAATGAGCAGTTCTTC. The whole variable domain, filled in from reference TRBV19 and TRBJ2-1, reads DGGITQSPKYLFRKEGQNVTLSCEQNLNHDAMYWYRQDPGQGLRLIYYSQIVNDFQKGDIAEGYSVSREKKESFPLTVTSAQKNPTAFYLCASSIKAIPVPPRNEQFFGPGTRLTVL.

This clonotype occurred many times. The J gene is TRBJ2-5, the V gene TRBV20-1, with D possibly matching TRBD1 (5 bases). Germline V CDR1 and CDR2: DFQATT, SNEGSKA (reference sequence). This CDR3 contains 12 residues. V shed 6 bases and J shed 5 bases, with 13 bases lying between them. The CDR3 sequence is CSALGLVETQYF. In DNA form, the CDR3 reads TGCAGTGCCTTGGGGCTAGTCGAGACCCAGTACTTC.

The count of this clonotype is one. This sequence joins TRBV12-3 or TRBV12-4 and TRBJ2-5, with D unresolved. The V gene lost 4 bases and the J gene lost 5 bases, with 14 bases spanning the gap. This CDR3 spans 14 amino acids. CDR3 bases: TGTGCCAGCAGTTCGTTCCGGCACAGTGAGACCCAGTACTTC. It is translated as CASSSFRHSETQYF.

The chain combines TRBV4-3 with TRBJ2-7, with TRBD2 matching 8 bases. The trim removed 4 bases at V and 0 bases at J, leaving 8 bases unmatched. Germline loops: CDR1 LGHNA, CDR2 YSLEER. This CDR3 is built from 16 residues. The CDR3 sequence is CASSPFSGVSSYEQYF. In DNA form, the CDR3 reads TGCGCCAGCAGCCCATTTAGCGGGGTAAGCTCCTACGAGCAGTACTTC.

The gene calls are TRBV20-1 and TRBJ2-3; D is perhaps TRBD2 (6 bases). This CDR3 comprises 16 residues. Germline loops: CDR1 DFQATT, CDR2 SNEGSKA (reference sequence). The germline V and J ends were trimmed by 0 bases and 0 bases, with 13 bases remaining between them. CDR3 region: CSARDLSSASTDTQYF. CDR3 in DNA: TGCAGTGCTAGAGATCTGTCTAGCGCTAGCACAGATACGCAGTATTTT.

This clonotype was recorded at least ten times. As DNA, the CDR3 is TGTGCCAGTAGAACGACGGTGAACACTGAAGCTTTCTTT. Its translation is CASRTTVNTEAFF. V usage is TRBV19 and J usage is TRBJ1-1; D unresolved. V lost 6 bases and J 0 bases, leaving 8 bases between the germline ends. CDR1 and CDR2 (germline): LNHDA, SQIVND (reference sequence). This CDR3 region has 13 residues.